This is a list of T cell receptor beta chains from one sample in a study of spatial heterogeneity in lung cancer. TCRdb re-analysed the 5' RACE reads in MiXCR, keeping a single row per CDR3 protein. This sample has 50,000 to 75,000 distinct CDR3 sequences, with 6.3% found just once. The input for sequencing was PBMCs, taken at surgery. All receptors come from a female donor with early-stage non-small cell lung cancer. Both conserved end residues are trimmed from each CDR3.

TRBV28	TRBJ2-3	ATVNFRGLTDTQY
TRBV2	TRBJ2-1	ASSEGTVTGNEQF
TRBV6-1	TRBJ2-4	ASSGLAGGLAKNIQY
TRBV5-1	TRBJ2-1	ASSLDGGSYNEQF
TRBV29-1	TRBJ2-1	SVDFGGNEQF
TRBV4-2	TRBJ1-4	ASSLPGTTNEKLF
TRBV11-2	TRBJ1-1	ASSLEGGITEAF
TRBV2	TRBJ1-1	ASSGDGGTEAF
TRBV5-1	TRBJ2-2	ASSLSSGRASTGELF
TRBV18	TRBJ2-5	ASSPRGRETQY
TRBV6-1	TRBJ2-3	ASKKATGHPSTDTQY